This T cell receptor beta chain was observed in a study of blood T cells in healthy people across ages. Whole-study findings and limits: It was held that the diversity estimates obtained from one million T cells were underestimates. A roughly linear fall in TCR beta diversity per million T cells was seen with increasing age.

CDR3 length equals 18 residues. Germline assignment: CDR1 SGHRS and CDR2 YFSETQ. The J segment lost 1 base and the V segment lost 4 bases, leaving 10 bases of the junction unmatched. Alongside a J-beta primer mix, a sample-barcoded 5' primer served in a second PCR lasting roughly 6 to 11 cycles. TCRdb re-called the 5' RACE reads with MiXCR, one entry per CDR3 protein. This sample has roughly 1.4 million distinct CDR3 sequences; roughly 60% occur once, and the top ten carry roughly 6.3%. A note on this clonotype: Its antigen is still unknown.

This chain links TRBV5-1 with TRBJ2-1; 11 bases map to TRBD2. The specimen sequenced was blood. The TCR was taken from a man between 18 and 29 years old in good health. CDR3 DNA: TGCGCCAGCAGCCCGGGACTAGCGGAGGGGGGTTCCTACAATGAGCAGTTCTTC. Translating gives CASSPGLAEGGSYNEQFF.